The clone carrying this T cell receptor (beta chain) was detected only a few times. What it binds is not known. Data came from immunoSEQ multiplex PCR; TCRdb stores just in-frame clones and leaves some out. In the table there are 20,000 to 25,000 clones, roughly three quarters of which are singletons. The data were taken from a study of PD-1 blockade in classical Hodgkin lymphoma. Per the germline V gene, CDR1 is SGHRS and CDR2 is YFSETQ. The CDR3 is made up of 14 amino acids. Trimming took off 0 bases at V and 4 bases at J, with 10 bases between the two ends. Whole-study results and caveats: CD4+ but not CD8+ TCR diversity rose significantly by C4D1. Newly diagnosed patients reportedly trailed healthy donors in baseline TCR diversity. Partial responders and progressors had significantly lower baseline TCR diversity. Anyone who began nivolumab under 1 year after ASCT was excluded.

Exposure to brentuximab vedotin varied, and each patient had relapsed following autologous stem cell transplantation. The source of this sequence is a human donor with classical Hodgkin lymphoma. The input for sequencing was peripheral blood mononuclear cells (PBMCs), taken at baseline. The chain has TRBV5-1 and TRBJ1-1; D is possibly TRBD1 (5 bases). CDR3 sequence (DNA): TGCGCCAGCAGCTTGGTCGACAGTGGCACTGAAGCTTTCTTT. This translates into CASSLVDSGTEAFF.